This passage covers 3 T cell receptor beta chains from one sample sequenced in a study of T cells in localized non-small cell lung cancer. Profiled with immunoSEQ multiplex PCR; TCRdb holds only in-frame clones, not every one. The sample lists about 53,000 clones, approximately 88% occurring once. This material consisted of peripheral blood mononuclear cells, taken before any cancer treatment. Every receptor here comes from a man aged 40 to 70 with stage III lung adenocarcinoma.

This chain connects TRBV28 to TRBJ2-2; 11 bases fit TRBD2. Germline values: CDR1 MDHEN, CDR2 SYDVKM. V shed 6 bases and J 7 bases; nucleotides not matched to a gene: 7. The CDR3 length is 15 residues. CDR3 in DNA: TGTGCCAGCAGCCCCTCCGGACTAGCGGGCGGGGAGCTGTTTTTT. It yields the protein CASSPSGLAGGELFF.

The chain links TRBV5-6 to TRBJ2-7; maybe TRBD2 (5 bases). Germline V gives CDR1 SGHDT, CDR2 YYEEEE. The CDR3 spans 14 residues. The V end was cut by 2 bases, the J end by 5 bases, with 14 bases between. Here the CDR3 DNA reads TGTGCCAGCAGCTTTTCGAATATCGGGGACGAGCAGTACTTC. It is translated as CASSFSNIGDEQYF.

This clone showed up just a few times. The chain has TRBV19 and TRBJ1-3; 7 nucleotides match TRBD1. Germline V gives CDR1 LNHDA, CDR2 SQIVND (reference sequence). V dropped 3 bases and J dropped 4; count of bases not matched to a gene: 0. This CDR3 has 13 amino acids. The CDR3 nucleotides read TGTGCCAGTAGTATGGACAGGGGAAACACCATATATTTT. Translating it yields CASSMDRGNTIYF.